Sequencing of this T cell receptor beta chain was carried out in a study of T cell repertoires in cytomegalovirus infection. Study outcomes and limitations: HLA-C-restricted CMV-specific TCR beta clonotypes were dominant in the ex vivo response. Based on cumulative public TCR beta family frequency, carriers of CMV plus the relevant HLA were identified.

This clonotype has ten or more counts. The antigen remains unidentified. V shed 8 bases and J shed 5 bases, with 15 bases lying between them. CDR3 length: 13 amino acids. Germline CDR1 MDHEN, CDR2 SYDVKM. TCRdb processed the reads anew with MiXCR; each CDR3 protein has one entry. Of about 260,000 distinct CDR3 sequences in the sample, 8% to 9.5% were seen once. The sample consisted of PBMCs. V gene TRBV28 combines with J gene TRBJ1-2; TRBD1 might be the D (6 bases). The sequence came from a human donor in good health (CMV status not recorded). Some clones in this sample may be carry-over from other donors' samples. Here the CDR3 DNA reads TGTGCCAGCTTCTTAGCCCAGGGGTATGGCTACACCTTC. Translating gives CASFLAQGYGYTF.